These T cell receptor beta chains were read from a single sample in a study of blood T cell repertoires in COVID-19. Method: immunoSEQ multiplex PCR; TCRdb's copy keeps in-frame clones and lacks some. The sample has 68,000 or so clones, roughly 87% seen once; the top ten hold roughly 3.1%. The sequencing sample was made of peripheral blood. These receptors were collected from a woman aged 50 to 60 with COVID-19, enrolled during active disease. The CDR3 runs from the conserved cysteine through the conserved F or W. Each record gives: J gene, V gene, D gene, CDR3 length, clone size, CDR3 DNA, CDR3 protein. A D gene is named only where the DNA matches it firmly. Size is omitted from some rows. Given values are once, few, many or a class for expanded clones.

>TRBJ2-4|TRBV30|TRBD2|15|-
TGTGCCTGGGGGAGCGGGGCCATAGCCAAAAACATTCAGTACTTC
CAWGSGAIAKNIQYF
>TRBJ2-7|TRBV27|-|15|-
TGTGCCAGCAGTAGCGGTCAGGGGCGGAACTACGAGCAGTACTTC
CASSSGQGRNYEQYF
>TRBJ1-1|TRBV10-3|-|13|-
TGTGCCATCAGTGGGGCGGCTAGCGCTGAAGCTTTCTTT
CAISGAASAEAFF
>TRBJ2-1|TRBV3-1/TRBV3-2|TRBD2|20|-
TGTGCCAGCAGCCAAGTTCCAACTAGCGGGAACCTTACCACGTACAATGAGCAGTTCTTC
CASSQVPTSGNLTTYNEQFF
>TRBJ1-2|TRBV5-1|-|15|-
TGCGCCAGCAGCTTGGCCTCAGGGGTTGGGTATGGCTACACCTTC
CASSLASGVGYGYTF
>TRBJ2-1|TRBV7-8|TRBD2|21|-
TGTGCCAGCAGCTTAGTGGAAACCGGGACTAGCGGGAGGGCCTTCCACAATGAGCAGTTCTTC
CASSLVETGTSGRAFHNEQFF
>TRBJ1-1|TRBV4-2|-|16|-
TGTGCCAGCAGCCAAGCGTCCGTAGGGGGTAACACTGAAGCTTTCTTT
CASSQASVGGNTEAFF
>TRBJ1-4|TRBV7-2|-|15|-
TGTGCCAGCAGCTTTAGACAGGCAACTAATGAAAAACTGTTTTTT
CASSFRQATNEKLFF
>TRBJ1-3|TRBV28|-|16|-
TGTGCCAGCAGTTTAACTCCCCTCAAGCCCGGGGACACCATATATTTT
CASSLTPLKPGDTIYF
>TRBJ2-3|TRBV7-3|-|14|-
TGTGCCAGCAGCTTAACGGACAGTCCAGATACGCAGTATTTT
CASSLTDSPDTQYF
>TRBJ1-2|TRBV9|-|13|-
TGTGCCAGCAGCCTTGGAGGGTCCTATGGCTACACCTTC
CASSLGGSYGYTF
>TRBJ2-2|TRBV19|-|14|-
TGTGCCAGTAGTCGTACGGCGGGCACCGGGGAGCTGTTTTTT
CASSRTAGTGELFF
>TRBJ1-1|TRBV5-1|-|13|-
TGCGCCAGCAGCTTGGAGTCAGATACTGAAGCTTTCTTT
CASSLESDTEAFF
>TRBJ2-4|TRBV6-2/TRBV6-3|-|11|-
TGTGCCAGCAGCAGACTAGACATTCAGTACTTC
CASSRLDIQYF
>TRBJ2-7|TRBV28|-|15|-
TGTGCCAGCAGTGAAATGTACGACTCGGTCGACGAGCAGTACTTC
CASSEMYDSVDEQYF
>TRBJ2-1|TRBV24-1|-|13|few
TGTGCCACCGGTCGGGGGACCTACAATGAGCAGTTCTTC
CATGRGTYNEQFF
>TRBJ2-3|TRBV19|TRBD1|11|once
TGTGCCAGCCAGGGACAGAGGACGCAGTATTTT
CASQGQRTQYF
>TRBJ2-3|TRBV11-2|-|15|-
TGTGCCAGCAGCCCGAGGGCCGCAAACACAGATACGCAGTATTTT
CASSPRAANTDTQYF
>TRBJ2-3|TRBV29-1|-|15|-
TGCAGCGTTGAAGGCGGTCGAGGGCCCACAGATACGCAGTATTTT
CSVEGGRGPTDTQYF
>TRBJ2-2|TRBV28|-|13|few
TGTGCCACTTGGGACATAAACACCGGGGAGCTGTTTTTT
CATWDINTGELFF
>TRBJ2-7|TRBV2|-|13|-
TGTGCCAGCAGACCCACATTCTCCTACGAGCAGTACTTC
CASRPTFSYEQYF
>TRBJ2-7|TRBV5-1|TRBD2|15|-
TGCGCCAGCAGCTTGGTTGGCAGGGAGGGAGAAGAGCAGTACTTC
CASSLVGREGEEQYF
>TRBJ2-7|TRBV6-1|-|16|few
TGTGCCAGCAGTGATGGTTCTCGGAACAGGGTCTACGAGCAGTACTTC
CASSDGSRNRVYEQYF
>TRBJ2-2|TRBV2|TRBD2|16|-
TGTGCCACCACCTGGGGGGGGACGGCGAACACCGGGGAGCTGTTTTTT
CATTWGGTANTGELFF
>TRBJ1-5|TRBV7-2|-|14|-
TGTGCCAGCAGCTTAGGGGGGCCCAATCAGCCCCAGCATTTT
CASSLGGPNQPQHF
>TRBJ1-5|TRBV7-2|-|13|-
TGTGCCAGCAGGCAGAATAGCAATCAGCCCCAGCATTTT
CASRQNSNQPQHF
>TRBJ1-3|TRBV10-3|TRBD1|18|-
TGTGCCATCAGTGAGGGGACAGGTTCCAAACTCTCTGGAAACACCATATATTTT
CAISEGTGSKLSGNTIYF
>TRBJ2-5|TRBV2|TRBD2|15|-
TGTGCCAGCAGCGTGGGGATAGCGGGAGGAGAGACCCAGTACTTC
CASSVGIAGGETQYF
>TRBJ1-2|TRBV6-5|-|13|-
TGTGCCAGCAGTTACAGGCCAGGGGATGGCTACACCTTC
CASSYRPGDGYTF
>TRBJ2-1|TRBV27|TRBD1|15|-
TGTGCCAGCAGGGGGGGACAGGGGTTTTACAATGAGCAGTTCTTC
CASRGGQGFYNEQFF
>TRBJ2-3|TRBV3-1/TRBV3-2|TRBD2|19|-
TGTGCCAGCAGCCAACGTCTCATCGGGATAGCGGGCCGCACAGATACGCAGTATTTT
CASSQRLIGIAGRTDTQYF
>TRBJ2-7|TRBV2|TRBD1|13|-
TGTGCCAGCCGGGCAGGGGGCTTTGGCGAGCAGTACTTC
CASRAGGFGEQYF
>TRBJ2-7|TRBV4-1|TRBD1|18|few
TGCGCCAGCAGCCAAGAATACCGGACAGGGTGGGGGACCTACGAGCAGTACTTC
CASSQEYRTGWGTYEQYF
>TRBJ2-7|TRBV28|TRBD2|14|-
TGTGCCAGCGCGGGAGGCCCTCCTTCCTACGAGCAGTACTTC
CASAGGPPSYEQYF
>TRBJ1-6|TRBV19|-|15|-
TGTGCCAGTTCTTACTCCGGGAGTTATAATTCACCCCTCCACTTT
CASSYSGSYNSPLHF
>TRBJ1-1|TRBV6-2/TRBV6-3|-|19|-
TGTGCCAGCAGTTACATTGGCCGGGGGGCAGGGTTTTTTACCACTGAAGCTTTCTTT
CASSYIGRGAGFFTTEAFF
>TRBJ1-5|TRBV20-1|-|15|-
TGCAGTGCTAGTTTCCTGGGGCCAATTGGACAGCCCCAGCATTTT
CSASFLGPIGQPQHF
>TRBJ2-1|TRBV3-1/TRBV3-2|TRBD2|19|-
TGTGCCAGCAGCCAAGAAGCTGCGTTAGCGGGAGGGGGCTACAATGAGCAGTTCTTC
CASSQEAALAGGGYNEQFF
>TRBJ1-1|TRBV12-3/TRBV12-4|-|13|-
TGTGCCAGCAGGTACAGGGAGTGGACTGAAGCTTTCTTT
CASRYREWTEAFF
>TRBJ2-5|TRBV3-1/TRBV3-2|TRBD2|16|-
TGTGCCAGCAGCCAAATACGGGGCGGGAGGGGGGAGACCCAGTACTTC
CASSQIRGGRGETQYF
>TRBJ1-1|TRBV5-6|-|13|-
TGTGCCAGCAGCTTGGCTCCTAACACTGAAGCTTTCTTT
CASSLAPNTEAFF
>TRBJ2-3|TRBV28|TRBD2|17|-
TGTGCCAGCAGTTCCCCCTCACTAGCGGGGGGGGGAGATACGCAGTATTTT
CASSSPSLAGGGDTQYF
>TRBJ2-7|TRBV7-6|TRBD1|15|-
TGTGCCAGCAGCTTAGAGTTGGGACAGGGGTACGAGCAGTACTTC
CASSLELGQGYEQYF
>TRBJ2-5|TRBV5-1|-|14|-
TGCGCCAGCAGCTTGGCGGGTCAGCAAGAGACCCAGTACTTC
CASSLAGQQETQYF
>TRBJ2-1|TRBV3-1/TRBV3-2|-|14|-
TGTGCCAGCAGCCCGACCGGACTGCACAATGAGCAGTTCTTC
CASSPTGLHNEQFF
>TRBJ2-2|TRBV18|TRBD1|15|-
TGTGCCAGCTCACCCACAGGGGGAGACACCGGGGAGCTGTTTTTT
CASSPTGGDTGELFF
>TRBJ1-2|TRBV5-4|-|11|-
TGTGCCAGCAGCCAGAGGAATGGCTACACCTTC
CASSQRNGYTF
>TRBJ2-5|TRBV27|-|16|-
TGTGCCAGCAGTTTTCTGCCTAGACGGTCCCAAGAGACCCAGTACTTC
CASSFLPRRSQETQYF
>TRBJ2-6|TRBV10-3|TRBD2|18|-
TGTGCCATCAGTGAATCGAGGTCCGGGGGGGCTGGGGCCAACGTCCTGACTTTC
CAISESRSGGAGANVLTF